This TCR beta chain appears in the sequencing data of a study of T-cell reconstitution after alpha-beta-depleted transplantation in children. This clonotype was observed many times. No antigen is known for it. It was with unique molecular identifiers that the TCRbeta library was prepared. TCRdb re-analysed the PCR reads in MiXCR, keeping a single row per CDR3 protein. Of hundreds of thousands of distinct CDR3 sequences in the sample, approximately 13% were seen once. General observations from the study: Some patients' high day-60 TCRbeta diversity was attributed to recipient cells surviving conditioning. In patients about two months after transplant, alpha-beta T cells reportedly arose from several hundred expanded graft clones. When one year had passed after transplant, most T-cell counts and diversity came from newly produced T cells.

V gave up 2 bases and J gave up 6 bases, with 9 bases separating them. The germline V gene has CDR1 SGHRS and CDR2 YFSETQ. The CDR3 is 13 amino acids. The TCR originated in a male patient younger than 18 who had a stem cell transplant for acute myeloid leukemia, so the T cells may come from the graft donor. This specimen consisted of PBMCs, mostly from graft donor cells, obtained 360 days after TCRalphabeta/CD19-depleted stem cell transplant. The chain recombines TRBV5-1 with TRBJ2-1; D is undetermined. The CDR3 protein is CASSLDFLNEQFF. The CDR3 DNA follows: TGCGCCAGCAGCTTAGACTTCCTCAATGAGCAGTTCTTC.